This entry concerns a single T cell receptor beta chain. Its specificity is not known. The CDR3 has 13 residues. Trimming cost V 5 bases and J 6 bases, with 10 bases left between them. CDR1 and CDR2 (germline): MNHEY, SMNVEV (reference sequence). Measured with immunoSEQ multiplex PCR; TCRdb has only the in-frame clones, and not every one. This sample has millions of clones; about 95% occur once, and the top ten carry 1.1%. This specimen belongs to a study of shared clonotypes between healthy human individuals. Study results and limitations: Across subsets, estimated richness was generally greater for naive than for memory populations. All-four-donor shared clonotypes had higher generation probabilities than non-shared clonotypes did. Sorted-subset sequencing was shown by rarefaction to be incomplete despite large depth.

Positively selected for CCR7, the CD45RO-negative cells used as naive CD8 cells excluded terminally differentiated effector memory CD45RA+ cells. The sample comprised naive CD8+ T cells sorted from blood. This receptor was taken from a man younger than 35 in good health. The chain uses TRBV27 and TRBJ2-2; D gene uncertain. In nucleotides, the CDR3 is TGTGCCAGCAGTCCTGGGCAGGCCGGGGAGCTGTTTTTT. Protein sequence: CASSPGQAGELFF.